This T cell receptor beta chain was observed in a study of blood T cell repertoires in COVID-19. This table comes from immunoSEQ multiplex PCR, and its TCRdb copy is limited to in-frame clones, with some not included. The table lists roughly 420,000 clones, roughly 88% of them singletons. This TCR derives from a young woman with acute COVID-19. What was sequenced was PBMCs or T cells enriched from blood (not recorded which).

The CDR3 DNA reads TGTGCCAGCAGCTTGAGGGACTCTAATGAAAAACTGTTTTTT. The encoded protein is CASSLRDSNEKLFF. This rearrangement joins TRBV7-8 to TRBJ1-4; possible D gene TRBD1, 5 bases. Germline CDR1 and CDR2: SGHVS and FQNEAQ. Trimming took 3 bases from V and 3 from J, leaving 8 bases between them. The CDR3 runs 14 residues.